This TCR beta chain stems from a study of human T cells and chemical hapten exposure. TCRdb re-called the RACE reads with MiXCR, one entry per CDR3 protein. The top ten clones hold approximately 1.5% of a sample with under 200,000 distinct CDR3 sequences, around 13% of them seen once. Germline CDR1 and CDR2: MDHEN and SYDVKM. The CDR3 is 15 amino acids. V was shortened by 3 bases and J by 7 bases, with 15 bases between the two germline ends. This sample's time point: patch test 1, 2 weeks after DPC sensitization. Treatment of the sample: therapeutic diphenylcyclopropenone sensitization with weekly scalp DPC.

The sample consisted of whole blood, taken in connection with sensitization to the hapten diphenylcyclopropenone (DPC). The chain combines TRBV28 with TRBJ2-2; TRBD1 or TRBD2 may be the D gene (6 bases each). The clonotype comes from a woman in her 30s with alopecia areata. Some clones in this sample may be carry-over from other donors' samples. CDR3 sequence reads: CASSLGGPLSGELFF. In DNA, the CDR3 is TGTGCCAGCAGTTTGGGGGGCCCCCTCAGCGGGGAGCTGTTTTTT.